A selection of T cell receptor beta chains follows, all from one sample in a study of immune cell composition in non-small cell lung cancer. Method: immunoSEQ multiplex PCR; TCRdb's copy keeps in-frame clones and lacks some. This sample carries about 5,900 clones, nearly 90% of them seen once, and the ten largest clones take approximately 6.4%. The sequenced material came from non-adjacent lung tissue. The origin of the receptors is a human donor with non-small cell lung cancer. Both conserved end residues are part of each CDR3. The D gene is left open where the match is weak. A clone size is listed for some rows: how often the clone was seen (once, few, many), or a class if it is expanded.

cdr3_aa: CASSLSGLSEKLFF; cdr3_nt: TGTGCCAGCAGCTTATCAGGACTTTCTGAAAAACTGTTTTTT; clone_size: .; v_call: TRBV7-9; j_call: TRBJ1-4; d_call: .
cdr3_aa: CASSLGVTREGRYGELFF; cdr3_nt: TGTGCCAGCAGCTTAGGGGTTACACGGGAGGGCCGGTACGGGGAGCTGTTTTTT; clone_size: .; v_call: TRBV11-2; j_call: TRBJ2-2; d_call: TRBD2
cdr3_aa: CASLSGQGLQPQHF; cdr3_nt: TGTGCCAGCCTCTCCGGACAGGGACTTCAGCCCCAGCATTTT; clone_size: .; v_call: TRBV28; j_call: TRBJ1-5; d_call: TRBD1
cdr3_aa: CASSRGAQSYEQYF; cdr3_nt: TGTGCCAGCTCACGTGGGGCGCAGTCCTACGAGCAGTACTTC; clone_size: .; v_call: TRBV18; j_call: TRBJ2-7; d_call: .
cdr3_aa: CASSFRGGEQFF; cdr3_nt: TGTGCCAGCAGTTTCCGGGGAGGTGAGCAGTTCTTC; clone_size: .; v_call: TRBV27; j_call: TRBJ2-1; d_call: .
cdr3_aa: CASSTLAGVGNEQFF; cdr3_nt: TGTGCCAGCAGCACACTAGCGGGAGTGGGAAATGAGCAGTTCTTC; clone_size: .; v_call: TRBV7-2; j_call: TRBJ2-1; d_call: TRBD2
cdr3_aa: CASSLFAGVSNQPQHF; cdr3_nt: TGTGCCAGCAGTTTATTTGCCGGGGTTAGCAATCAGCCCCAGCATTTT; clone_size: .; v_call: TRBV27; j_call: TRBJ1-5; d_call: .
cdr3_aa: CASSSGGQGPRETQYF; cdr3_nt: TGTGCCAGCAGCTCGGGGGGACAGGGACCACGAGAGACCCAGTACTTC; clone_size: .; v_call: TRBV7-2; j_call: TRBJ2-5; d_call: TRBD1
cdr3_aa: CASRLGTGNNYEQYF; cdr3_nt: TGTGCCAGCAGACTCGGGACAGGCAACAACTACGAGCAGTACTTC; clone_size: few; v_call: TRBV6-5; j_call: TRBJ2-7; d_call: TRBD1
cdr3_aa: CASNPGTGGSYEQYF; cdr3_nt: TGTGCCAGCAATCCGGGGACAGGGGGCTCTTACGAGCAGTACTTC; clone_size: .; v_call: TRBV6-1; j_call: TRBJ2-7; d_call: TRBD1
cdr3_aa: CASSLVGRGDQPQHF; cdr3_nt: TGCGCCAGCAGCTTGGTTGGCAGGGGGGATCAGCCCCAGCATTTT; clone_size: .; v_call: TRBV5-1; j_call: TRBJ1-5; d_call: TRBD1
cdr3_aa: CASSFGDRVNEQFF; cdr3_nt: TGTGCCAGCAGCTTTGGGGACAGGGTCAATGAGCAGTTCTTC; clone_size: .; v_call: TRBV5-8; j_call: TRBJ2-1; d_call: TRBD1
cdr3_aa: CASKSLAGGTYEQYF; cdr3_nt: TGTGCCAGTAAAAGTCTAGCGGGAGGGACCTACGAGCAGTACTTC; clone_size: .; v_call: TRBV19; j_call: TRBJ2-7; d_call: TRBD2
cdr3_aa: CAAGGVSRARGDTQYF; cdr3_nt: TGTGCCGCCGGGGGTGTATCGCGGGCAAGGGGAGATACGCAGTATTTT; clone_size: .; v_call: TRBV25-1; j_call: TRBJ2-3; d_call: .
cdr3_aa: CASSVVGTSGQETQYF; cdr3_nt: TGTGCCAGCAGTGTAGTGGGGACTAGCGGCCAAGAGACCCAGTACTTC; clone_size: .; v_call: TRBV2; j_call: TRBJ2-5; d_call: TRBD2
cdr3_aa: CASSYLQGARSTDTQYF; cdr3_nt: TGTGCCAGCAGCTATCTACAGGGGGCGCGCAGCACAGATACGCAGTATTTT; clone_size: .; v_call: TRBV5-4; j_call: TRBJ2-3; d_call: TRBD1
cdr3_aa: CASSETSGRGDTQYF; cdr3_nt: TGCGCCAGCAGTGAGACTAGCGGGAGGGGAGATACGCAGTATTTT; clone_size: .; v_call: TRBV10-1; j_call: TRBJ2-3; d_call: TRBD2
cdr3_aa: CASSQLQGAHGNTIYF; cdr3_nt: TGTGCCAGCAGCCAATTGCAGGGGGCCCATGGAAACACCATATATTTT; clone_size: .; v_call: TRBV14; j_call: TRBJ1-3; d_call: TRBD1